This TCR beta chain was profiled in a study of T cells in Graves' hyperthyroidism and ophthalmopathy. Note on this clonotype: Its antigen is still unknown.

Findings and limits, study-wide: Most thyroid clonotypes that were expanded above 0.001 also turned up in blood.

V was shortened by 3 bases and J by 7 bases, with 9 bases between the two germline ends. Germline CDR1 and CDR2: GTSNPN and SVGIG (reference sequence). This CDR3 contains 12 residues. RNA transcripts were the template for amplifying TCR beta CDR3 regions. HTBI primers were the set used in a first-round RT-PCR of the TCR CDR3. TCRdb re-called the multiplex PCR reads through MiXCR, storing one row per CDR3 protein. The sample includes around 520,000 distinct CDR3 sequences, around 22% of them seen just once. V and J are TRBV30 and TRBJ2-2; D gene ambiguous. This sequence originates from a woman aged 25 to 39 with Graves' ophthalmopathy. Sequences were obtained from blood. This CDR3 is CAWRPENGELFF. The CDR3 DNA reads as TGTGCCTGGAGGCCCGAGAACGGGGAGCTGTTTTTT.